This is a list of T cell receptor beta chains from one sample in a study of shared clonotypes between healthy human individuals. TCRdb's table, derived via immunoSEQ multiplex PCR, lists solely in-frame clones and lacks some. Here the sample spans about 520,000 clones, over 75% being singletons. The sample comprised PBMCs. These receptors were collected from a woman aged 35 to 49 in good health. Some clones in this sample may be carry-over from other donors' samples. The CDR3 runs from the conserved cysteine through the conserved F or W. The D gene is left open where the match is weak. Not all rows give a size; the values are once, few, many and, for expanded clones, a class.

TRBD2 TRBJ2-1 TRBV10-3 . CATQREGLSRNEQFF TGTGCCACCCAGCGGGAGGGCCTCTCTAGGAATGAGCAGTTCTTC
TRBD1 TRBJ1-2 TRBV27 . CASTQDRAANYGYTF TGTGCCAGCACTCAGGACAGGGCCGCTAACTATGGCTACACCTTC
. TRBJ2-7 TRBV19 . CASKGDSYEQYF TGTGCCAGTAAAGGGGACTCCTACGAGCAGTACTTC
TRBD1 TRBJ1-3 TRBV6-5 . CASSRTGSGNTIYF TGTGCCAGCAGTCGGACAGGCTCTGGAAACACCATATATTTT
. TRBJ1-3 TRBV2 . CASSAGGGGNTIYF TGTGCCAGCAGTGCGGGGGGAGGAGGAAACACCATATATTTT
. TRBJ1-2 TRBV6-6 . CASRILQGHGYTF TGTGCCAGCAGAATCCTACAGGGACATGGCTACACCTTC
. TRBJ2-5 TRBV30 . CAWSVKGTETQYF TGTGCCTGGAGTGTAAAGGGGACGGAGACCCAGTACTTC
. TRBJ2-2 TRBV27 once CASSLGNTGELFF TGTGCCAGCAGTTTGGGGAACACCGGGGAGCTGTTTTTT
. TRBJ2-1 TRBV4-3 few CASSPAGTALGNEQFF TGCGCCAGCAGCCCCGCCGGGACCGCCTTAGGCAATGAGCAGTTCTTC
TRBD2 TRBJ2-7 TRBV7-8 . CASSLDGTSGYEQYF TGTGCCAGCAGCCTCGATGGGACTAGCGGCTACGAGCAGTACTTC
TRBD2 TRBJ2-7 TRBV6-4 once CASSDSPSGRAANEQYF TGTGCCAGCAGTGACTCGCCTAGCGGGAGGGCCGCGAACGAGCAGTACTTC
. TRBJ2-7 TRBV29-1 . CSVELGGLGQYF TGCAGCGTTGAGCTAGGGGGGCTCGGGCAGTACTTC
TRBD2 TRBJ2-1 TRBV7-2 . CASSHIGLAGSNEQFF TGTGCCAGCAGTCACATTGGACTAGCGGGAAGCAATGAGCAGTTCTTC
TRBD1 TRBJ2-1 TRBV18 few CASSTKGQVGHNEQFF TGTGCCAGCTCCACCAAGGGACAGGTGGGCCACAATGAGCAGTTCTTC
TRBD2 TRBJ2-1 TRBV5-6 . CASSLSASGYNEQFF TGTGCCAGCAGCTTGTCGGCTAGCGGATACAATGAGCAGTTCTTC
TRBD2 TRBJ2-7 TRBV15 . CATSRDRGGSGEQYF TGTGCCACCAGCAGAGATCGGGGGGGGTCGGGCGAGCAGTACTTC
. TRBJ2-7 TRBV28 . CASSLRGPTYEQYF TGTGCCAGCAGTTTAAGGGGCCCCACCTACGAGCAGTACTTC
TRBD2 TRBJ2-7 TRBV7-2 once CASSSDRLAGGYEQYF TGTGCCAGCAGCTCCGATCGACTAGCGGGGGGCTACGAGCAGTACTTC
TRBD2 TRBJ2-1 TRBV7-9 . CASSPRLAGVIEQFF TGTGCCAGCAGCCCTCGACTAGCGGGAGTGATTGAGCAGTTCTTC
TRBD1 TRBJ2-2 TRBV2 . CASSRGTGTGELFF TGTGCCAGCAGCCGCGGGACAGGTACCGGGGAGCTGTTTTTT
TRBD2 TRBJ2-7 TRBV14 many CASSQATSGRYEQYF TGTGCCAGCAGCCAAGCGACTAGCGGGAGATACGAGCAGTACTTC
. TRBJ1-3 TRBV7-2 . CASSLNRAGAGNTIYF TGTGCCAGCAGCTTAAATCGAGCAGGGGCTGGAAACACCATATATTTT
. TRBJ1-3 TRBV6-6 once CASTLGGAFGNTIYF TGTGCCAGCACCCTTGGGGGGGCTTTTGGAAACACCATATATTTT
. TRBJ1-2 TRBV6-1 . CASIEGRVNYGYTF TGTGCCAGCATAGAGGGCAGGGTAAACTATGGCTACACCTTC
. TRBJ1-4 TRBV10-3 . CAISATKNEKLFF TGTGCCATCAGTGCCACCAAAAATGAAAAACTGTTTTTT
. TRBJ1-1 TRBV30 . CAWREGTTEAFF TGTGCCTGGAGAGAGGGTACCACTGAAGCTTTCTTT
TRBD2 TRBJ2-1 TRBV7-6 . CASSGGLAGINEQFF TGTGCCAGCAGCGGGGGACTAGCGGGAATCAATGAGCAGTTCTTC
TRBD1 TRBJ1-1 TRBV6-1 once CASSDWTGEAFF TGTGCCAGCAGTGACTGGACAGGGGAAGCTTTCTTT